The 32 T cell receptor beta chains below all came from one sample that was sequenced in a study of blood T cell repertoires in COVID-19. Here immunoSEQ multiplex PCR was the method, and the copy in TCRdb shows in-frame clones only, minus some. This sample yields roughly 230,000 clones, of which about 86% are seen a single time; just over 8.5% belongs to the top ten. Material for sequencing was peripheral blood. The receptor set was obtained from a man aged 40-50 years with active or convalescent COVID-19.

The rearrangement links TRBV7-2 to TRBJ1-5; D not certain. This CDR3 spans 15 amino acids. Trimming removed 5 bases from V and 1 base from J, with 12 bases in between. Germline V gene lookup returns CDR1 SGHTA and CDR2 FQGNSA. The CDR3: CASSLVGQSNQPQHF. In DNA form, the CDR3 reads TGTGCCAGCAGCCTCGTGGGCCAGAGCAATCAGCCCCAGCATTTT.

The rearrangement uses TRBV29-1 and TRBJ1-3; tentative D call: TRBD1 (5 bases). Germline V gene lookup returns CDR1 SQVTM and CDR2 ANQGSEA. Trimming stripped 7 bases from V and 0 bases from J, with 10 bases between. This CDR3 spans 13 amino acids. CDR3 nucleotide sequence: TGCAGCGCCAGGGCGAACTCTGGAAACACCATATATTTT. Translation: CSARANSGNTIYF.

The rearrangement uses TRBV6-2 or TRBV6-3 and TRBJ2-7; 10 nucleotides line up with TRBD1. CDR1 is MNHEY, CDR2 SVGEGT, per germline. V was pared by 4 bases and J by 6 bases, with 6 bases of the junction left unmatched. This CDR3 has 14 residues. The CDR3 region has the DNA TGTGCCAGCAGTTCCGGGACAGGGGTTTTCGAGCAGTACTTC. This encodes CASSSGTGVFEQYF.

The chain carries TRBV6-5 and TRBJ1-1; TRBD1 matches 7 bases. J was trimmed by 5 bases and V by 6 bases; bases with no gene match: 6. The CDR3 has 13 amino acids. Germline V gene data show CDR1 as MNHEY and CDR2 as SVGAGI. The CDR3 DNA is TGTGCCAGCAGAATGACAGGGTATACTGAAGCTTTCTTT. Translating it yields CASRMTGYTEAFF.

A few counts support this clone. Other DNA sequences in the same sample also yield this CDR3. The genes are TRBV25-1 and TRBJ2-3; no definite D call. Germline values: CDR1 MGHDK, CDR2 SYGVNS. The CDR3 contains 14 residues. The V end was cut by 0 bases, the J end by 3 bases, with 7 bases between. The CDR3 DNA follows: TGTGCCAGCAGTGAATATAGTCTAACAGATACGCAGTATTTT. Residues: CASSEYSLTDTQYF. Supplemented by reference TRBV25-1 and TRBJ2-3, the full variable domain reads EADIYQTPRYLVIGTGKKITLECSQTMGHDKMYWYQQDPGMELHLIHYSYGVNSTEKGDLSSESTVSRIRTEHFPLTLESARPSHTSQYLCASSEYSLTDTQYFGPGTRLTVL.

The chain links TRBV7-9 to TRBJ1-3, with D hard to call. The germline V gene has CDR1 SEHNR and CDR2 FQNEAQ (reference sequence). The V and J ends lost 1 base and 0 bases respectively, with 13 bases between them. The CDR3 consists of 17 residues. The CDR3 DNA reads as TGTGCCAGCAGCTTAGATAACGCGATCAACTCTGGAAACACCATATATTTT. This gives the protein CASSLDNAINSGNTIYF.

The chain uses TRBV19 and TRBJ2-3; a possible D gene is TRBD1 (6 bases). Germline V gene lookup returns CDR1 LNHDA and CDR2 SQIVND (reference sequence). This CDR3 comprises 15 residues. V gave up 0 bases and J gave up 4 bases, with 11 bases separating them. CDR3 sequence (DNA): TGTGCCAGTAGTATAGATCAGACAGGCTCAGATACGCAGTATTTT. Translation gives CASSIDQTGSDTQYF. The whole variable domain, remainder taken from reference TRBV19 and TRBJ2-3, is DGGITQSPKYLFRKEGQNVTLSCEQNLNHDAMYWYRQDPGQGLRLIYYSQIVNDFQKGDIAEGYSVSREKKESFPLTVTSAQKNPTAFYLCASSIDQTGSDTQYFGPGTRLTVL.

This chain connects TRBV11-2 to TRBJ2-7, with D possibly being TRBD2 (6 bases). Trimming stripped 5 bases from V and 4 bases from J, with 21 bases between. This CDR3 is built from 16 residues. Germline V lookup: CDR1 SGHAT, CDR2 FQNNGV. CDR3 bases: TGTGCCAGCAGCCCCGGGTCGGTGGCGGGGCGTTACGAGCAGTACTTC. It codes for CASSPGSVAGRYEQYF. The full variable domain, rest sourced from reference TRBV11-2 and TRBJ2-7, is EAGVAQSPRYKIIEKRQSVAFWCNPISGHATLYWYQQILGQGPKLLIQFQNNGVVDDSQLPKDRFSAERLKGVDSTLKIQPAKLEDSAVYLCASSPGSVAGRYEQYFGPGTRLTVT.

The chain joins TRBV19 to TRBJ1-1; D unresolved. Trimming removed 5 bases from V and 7 bases from J, with 23 bases in between. The CDR3 consists of 16 residues. The V gene's germline CDR1 is LNHDA and CDR2 SQIVND (reference sequence). The CDR3 region is CASSPPDPGITNEAFF. For the CDR3, the DNA is TGTGCCAGTAGTCCCCCCGATCCCGGCATAACTAATGAAGCTTTCTTT.

The rearrangement joins TRBV10-3 to TRBJ2-3; tentative D call: TRBD1 (5 bases). Germline-derived CDR1 and CDR2 are ENHRY and SYGVKD. The CDR3 has 14 amino acids. V lost 3 bases and J lost 2, with 9 bases in between. CDR3 protein: CAISERGNTDTQYF. CDR3 sequence (DNA): TGTGCCATCAGTGAAAGGGGTAACACAGATACGCAGTATTTT.

This chain uses TRBV19 with TRBJ1-2; TRBD1 aligns across 9 bases. CDR1 and CDR2 (germline): LNHDA, SQIVND (reference sequence). This CDR3 region has 15 residues. The junction had 8 bases not matched to a gene; V was cut back by 5 bases and J by 4 bases. DNA of the CDR3: TGTGCCAGTAGTTTTGCAGGGACAGGGTCCTATGGCTACACCTTC. As protein: CASSFAGTGSYGYTF.

As for this clone: The junction differs from germline at one of its ends, possibly a read error. This chain connects TRBV15 to TRBJ1-2, with 7 bases matching TRBD1. The CDR3 totals 15 residues. CDR1 and CDR2 (germline): LNHNV, YYDKDF (reference sequence). The CDR3: CATTFRPGTVNGYTF. The CDR3 nucleotides are TGTGCCACCACTTTTAGGCCTGGGACAGTAAATGGTTACACCTTC.

The rearrangement uses TRBV4-1 and TRBJ1-2, with D hard to call. Per germline, CDR1 MGHRA and CDR2 YSYEKL. V dropped 2 bases and J dropped 0 bases, with 10 bases sitting between them. The CDR3 loop spans 15 amino acids. CDR3 in amino acids: CASSQSLYSNYGYTF. In nucleotides, the CDR3 is TGCGCCAGCAGCCAAAGCCTGTACTCTAACTATGGCTACACCTTC.

The chain is built from TRBV28 and TRBJ1-5; 8 bases map to TRBD1. The length of the CDR3 is 17 residues. V shed 0 bases, J shed 6 bases, and the junction held 10 bases outside the gene matches. The germline gives CDR1 MDHEN, CDR2 SYDVKM. The CDR3 nucleotides are TGTGCCAGCAGTTTATGGCGGCGACAGGGGAGAAGTCAGCCCCAGCATTTT. Encoded protein: CASSLWRRQGRSQPQHF.

The V and J genes are TRBV10-3 and TRBJ2-7; 9 bases are shared with TRBD1. Germline V gene sequence: CDR1 ENHRY, CDR2 SYGVKD. V trimming: 6 bases; J trimming: 4 bases; junction bases outside the gene matches: 10. The CDR3 runs 15 residues. This chain's CDR3 is CAISNYRGQGYEQYF. The CDR3 coding sequence is TGTGCCATCAGCAATTATAGGGGACAGGGATACGAGCAGTACTTC.

The rearrangement links TRBV5-1 to TRBJ1-1, with 9 bases fitting TRBD1. CDR3 length equals 14 residues. Trimming at V came to 4 bases and at J to 4 bases, leaving 5 bases not matched to a gene. Germline lookup yields CDR1 SGHRS and CDR2 YFSETQ. The CDR3 DNA sequence: TGCGCCAGCAGCCAGACGACAGGGGGCACTGAAGCTTTCTTT. This encodes CASSQTTGGTEAFF.

This rearrangement joins TRBV30 to TRBJ2-7; TRBD1 matches 7 bases. The V gene end was trimmed by 0 bases and the J gene end by 3 bases; junction bases not matched to a gene: 11. The CDR3 runs to 16 residues. Per germline, CDR1 GTSNPN and CDR2 SVGIG (reference sequence). The CDR3 bases are TGTGCCTGGAGTGTAGGGGGACAGACAAAGGGCTACGAGCAGTACTTC. Translation: CAWSVGGQTKGYEQYF.

The V call is TRBV7-9, the J call TRBJ2-7; D is possibly TRBD2 (6 bases). CDR1 and CDR2 (germline): SEHNR, FQNEAQ (reference sequence). The CDR3 runs 14 residues. V was trimmed by 2 bases and J by 7 bases, leaving 15 bases between them. CDR3 region: CASSLSLAIGEQYF. The CDR3 DNA reads TGTGCCAGCAGCTTAAGTCTAGCGATTGGAGAGCAGTACTTC.

This sequence joins TRBV7-2 and TRBJ1-4; TRBD1 aligns across 7 bases. Germline CDR1 SGHTA, CDR2 FQGNSA. V gave up 1 base and J gave up 6 bases; unmatched junction bases: 2. The CDR3 loop spans 14 amino acids. CDR3 region: CASSLDRGYEKLFF. The DNA of the CDR3 is TGTGCCAGCAGCTTAGACAGGGGTTATGAAAAACTGTTTTTT. The full variable domain, with the rest looked up from reference TRBV7-2 and TRBJ1-4, is GAGVSQSPSNKVTEKGKDVELRCDPISGHTALYWYRQSLGQGLEFLIYFQGNSAPDKSGLPSDRFSAERTGGSVSTLTIQRTQQEDSAVYLCASSLDRGYEKLFFGSGTQLSVL.

CDR3 sequence (DNA): TGTGCCTGGAGTCCCTCCGGGGTAGCGGGGGGGCAGTACTTC. Translated, it gives CAWSPSGVAGGQYF. The V and J genes are TRBV30 and TRBJ2-7; 10 bases are shared with TRBD2. V trimming: 2 bases; J trimming: 9 bases; junction bases outside the gene matches: 10. There are 14 residues in the CDR3. CDR1 and CDR2 from the germline V gene are GTSNPN and SVGIG (reference sequence).

The chain uses TRBV4-1 and TRBJ1-6; no clear D. Trimming removed 0 bases at V and 2 bases at J, with 8 bases between. CDR3 length: 16 residues. CDR1 and CDR2 from the germline V gene are MGHRA and YSYEKL. DNA of the CDR3: TGCGCCAGCAGCCAAGATCCGGGGACCTATAATTCACCCCTCCACTTT. This translates into CASSQDPGTYNSPLHF.

The rearrangement links TRBV24-1 to TRBJ1-5; D remains unclear. V lost 5 bases, J lost 0 bases, and 7 bases lay in between. The length of the CDR3 is 14 residues. Germline V gene sequence: CDR1 KGHDR, CDR2 SFDVKD. CDR3: CATSGSYSNQPQHF. The DNA for the CDR3 is TGTGCCACCAGTGGCAGTTATAGCAATCAGCCCCAGCATTTT.

The chain joins TRBV5-1 to TRBJ1-3, with D possibly matching TRBD1 (6 bases). The CDR3 has 16 amino acids. Deletions cut 0 bases from V and 2 bases from J, with 12 bases between. The germline V gene encodes CDR1 SGHRS and CDR2 YFSETQ. CDR3 region: CASSLESQGPGNTIYF. CDR3 DNA: TGCGCCAGCAGCTTGGAATCGCAGGGGCCTGGAAACACCATATATTTT. The variable domain in full, completed from reference TRBV5-1 and TRBJ1-3, reads KAGVTQTPRYLIKTRGQQVTLSCSPISGHRSVSWYQQTPGQGLQFLFEYFSETQRNKGNFPGRFSGRQFSNSRSEMNVSTLELGDSALYLCASSLESQGPGNTIYFGEGSWLTVV.

The chain has TRBV28 and TRBJ1-6, with TRBD1 matching 8 bases. Germline CDR1 reads MDHEN; CDR2 reads SYDVKM. The V segment lost 4 bases and the J segment 10 bases; nucleotides outside the gene matches: 9. This CDR3 region has 15 residues. Here the CDR3 reads CASSSGQANLSPLHF. CDR3 bases: TGTGCCAGCAGTTCGGGACAGGCGAATCTCTCACCCCTCCACTTT.

The rearrangement uses TRBV15 and TRBJ2-7, with 10 bases identical to TRBD2. CDR3 length: 16 residues. The germline CDR1 and CDR2 sequences are LNHNV and YYDKDF (reference sequence). Unmatched junction bases numbered 11, after V lost 5 bases and J lost 4 bases. The CDR3 loop is CATSGRTSGDSYEQYF. DNA of the CDR3: TGTGCCACCAGCGGGCGGACTAGCGGAGATTCATACGAGCAGTACTTC.

The chain has TRBV7-2 and TRBJ2-5; the match to TRBD2 covers 8 bases. The germline V gene has CDR1 SGHTA and CDR2 FQGNSA. The J segment lost 4 bases and the V segment lost 5 bases, leaving 12 bases of the junction unmatched. This CDR3 is 16 amino acids long. The CDR3 spells CASSLSRAGDGETQYF. In DNA form, the CDR3 reads TGTGCCAGCAGCCTCAGCCGAGCGGGAGATGGAGAGACCCAGTACTTC.

This chain links TRBV24-1 with TRBJ1-5, with 7 bases that match TRBD1. CDR1 and CDR2 from the germline V gene are KGHDR and SFDVKD. The CDR3 has 15 residues. Trimming removed 6 bases from V and 3 bases from J; junction bases left unmatched: 7. The CDR3 sequence is CATSPTGSYNQPQHF. The CDR3 DNA reads as TGTGCCACCAGTCCGACAGGGTCGTACAATCAGCCCCAGCATTTT.

This clone occurred a few times. The J gene is TRBJ2-3, the V gene TRBV5-4; D is perhaps TRBD1 (6 bases). This CDR3 comprises 15 residues. Germline values: CDR1 SGHNT, CDR2 YYREEE (reference sequence). V was shortened by 3 bases and J by 2 bases, with 13 bases between the two germline ends. The CDR3 nucleotides read TGTGCCAGCAGCTCGAAACAGGGATTCACAGATACGCAGTATTTT. Encoded protein: CASSSKQGFTDTQYF.

V gene TRBV7-8 combines with J gene TRBJ1-4, with D perhaps TRBD1 (5 bases). V was clipped by 2 bases and J by 10 bases, with 20 bases between them. This CDR3 is 16 amino acids long. CDR1 and CDR2 from the germline V gene are SGHVS and FQNEAQ. CDR3 nucleotide sequence: TGTGCCAGCAGCTTACAACAGACGGGAGTTAGGGGAAAACTGTTTTTT. Translating it yields CASSLQQTGVRGKLFF.

CDR3 nucleotides: TGTGCCAGCAGTCTAGGGACTAGTCAAGAGACCCAGTACTTC. It yields the protein CASSLGTSQETQYF. The chain joins TRBV27 to TRBJ2-5; TRBD2 matches at 8 bases. The CDR3 covers 14 residues. V lost 5 bases to trimming and J lost 2 bases; unmatched junction nucleotides: 4. The germline V gene has CDR1 MNHEY and CDR2 SMNVEV (reference sequence).

The rearrangement uses TRBV5-1 and TRBJ2-1, with D tentatively TRBD2 (6 bases). Trimming took off 1 base at V and 8 bases at J, with 13 bases between the two ends. The CDR3 runs to 14 residues. The germline CDR1 and CDR2 sequences are SGHRS and YFSETQ. CDR3 sequence: CASSLTRPGDEQFF. The CDR3 region has the DNA TGCGCCAGCAGCTTGACTAGGCCGGGGGATGAGCAGTTCTTC.

The chain links TRBV6-5 to TRBJ1-4; D not resolved. Germline-derived CDR1 and CDR2 are MNHEY and SVGAGI. The CDR3 sequence is 15 residues long. V lost 7 bases to trimming and J lost 4 bases, with 16 bases between them. The CDR3 DNA follows: TGTGCCAGCACCTCCCGTGGGCTGAATAATGAAAAACTGTTTTTT. Its protein product is CASTSRGLNNEKLFF.